This T cell receptor (beta chain) originates from a study of glioma-infiltrating T cells after dendritic cell vaccination. Study at large: Patients had newly diagnosed or recurrent glioblastoma and received dendritic cell vaccines.

Selection required adequate fresh-frozen tumor tissue plus more than two years' survival data. Before vaccination, two weeks after the third vaccination, and at progression, PBMC were collected. The primer mix had 60 V beta and 13 J beta primers. The repertoire was sequenced with immunoSEQ multiplex PCR; TCRdb's copy has only in-frame clones and lacks some. This sample has roughly 90,000 clones; around 84% occur once, and the top ten carry approximately 15%. This TCR was recovered from a human donor with glioblastoma. The sequenced sample was blood, obtained before dendritic cell vaccination.

CDR3 bases: TGTGCCAGCAGGAAGGTAGACAGTTACTCCTACGAGCAGTACTTC. As protein: CASRKVDSYSYEQYF. The V call is TRBV27, the J call TRBJ2-7; a weak D match, TRBD1 (5 bases). CDR1 MNHEY and CDR2 SMNVEV come from the germline V gene (reference sequence). The CDR3 consists of 15 residues. Trimming pared 6 bases from V and 0 bases from J, leaving 15 bases between.